This record looks at one TCR beta chain sequence and its context. This entry is derived from a study of blood T cell repertoires in COVID-19. The V end lost 5 bases, the J end lost 0 bases, and 12 bases lay between the germline ends. This CDR3 contains 15 residues. Looked up from germline, CDR1 is SGHNT and CDR2 is YYREEE (reference sequence). Measured with immunoSEQ multiplex PCR; TCRdb has only the in-frame clones, and not every one. The sample carries 75,000 to 90,000 clones, roughly 89% recorded once. The sample comprised peripheral blood. The source of this sequence is a human donor in a cohort sampled during active COVID-19. The chain uses TRBV5-4 and TRBJ2-1; TRBD1 might be the D (5 bases). The CDR3 coding sequence is TGTGCCAGCAGATATCAGGGTAGCTCCTACAATGAGCAGTTCTTC. Its protein product is CASRYQGSSYNEQFF. The full variable domain, rest sourced from reference TRBV5-4 and TRBJ2-1, is ETGVTQSPTHLIKTRGQQVTLRCSSQSGHNTVSWYQQALGQGPQFIFQYYREEENGRGNFPPRFSGLQFPNYSSELNVNALELDDSALYLCASRYQGSSYNEQFFGPGTRLTVL.